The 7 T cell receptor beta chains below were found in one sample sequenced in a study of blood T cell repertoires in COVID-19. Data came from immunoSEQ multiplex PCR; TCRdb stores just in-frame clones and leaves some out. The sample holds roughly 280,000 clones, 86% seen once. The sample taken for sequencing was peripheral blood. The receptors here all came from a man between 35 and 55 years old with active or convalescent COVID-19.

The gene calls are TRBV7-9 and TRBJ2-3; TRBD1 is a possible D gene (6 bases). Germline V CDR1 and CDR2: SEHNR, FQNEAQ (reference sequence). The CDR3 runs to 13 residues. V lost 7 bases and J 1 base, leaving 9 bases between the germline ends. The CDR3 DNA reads TGTGCCAGCACCCGGACAGGCACAGATACGCAGTATTTT. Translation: CASTRTGTDTQYF.

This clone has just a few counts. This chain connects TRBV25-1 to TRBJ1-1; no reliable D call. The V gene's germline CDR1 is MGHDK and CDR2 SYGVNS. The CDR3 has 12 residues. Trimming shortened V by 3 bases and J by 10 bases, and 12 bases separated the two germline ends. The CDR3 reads CASSDPGVGAFF. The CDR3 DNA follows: TGTGCCAGCAGTGACCCCGGGGTGGGAGCTTTCTTT.

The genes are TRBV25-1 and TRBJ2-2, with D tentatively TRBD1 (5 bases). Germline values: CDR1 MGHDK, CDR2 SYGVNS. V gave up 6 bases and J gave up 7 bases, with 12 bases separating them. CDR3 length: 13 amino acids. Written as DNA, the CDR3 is TGTGCCAGCAGACAGGCTAGGGGCGGGGAGCTGTTTTTT. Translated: CASRQARGGELFF.

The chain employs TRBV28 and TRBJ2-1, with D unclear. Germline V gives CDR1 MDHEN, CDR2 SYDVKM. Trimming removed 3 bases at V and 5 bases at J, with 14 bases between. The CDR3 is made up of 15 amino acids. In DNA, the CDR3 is TGTGCCAGCAGTTTTGAATTTGGGCAGAACAATGAGCAGTTCTTC. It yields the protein CASSFEFGQNNEQFF.

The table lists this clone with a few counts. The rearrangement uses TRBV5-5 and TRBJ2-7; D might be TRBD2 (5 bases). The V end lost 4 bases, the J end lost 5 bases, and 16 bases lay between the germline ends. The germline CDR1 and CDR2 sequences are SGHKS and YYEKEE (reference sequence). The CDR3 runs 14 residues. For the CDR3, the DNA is TGTGCCAGCAGCCGACTCCTAGCTTCCCACGAGCAGTACTTC. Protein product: CASSRLLASHEQYF.

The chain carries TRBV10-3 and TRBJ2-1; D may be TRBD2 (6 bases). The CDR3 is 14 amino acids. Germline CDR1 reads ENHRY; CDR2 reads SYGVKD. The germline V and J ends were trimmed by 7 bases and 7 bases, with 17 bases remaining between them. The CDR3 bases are TGTGCCATCATGAAGACGGGCGGGGATAATGAGCAGTTCTTC. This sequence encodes CAIMKTGGDNEQFF.

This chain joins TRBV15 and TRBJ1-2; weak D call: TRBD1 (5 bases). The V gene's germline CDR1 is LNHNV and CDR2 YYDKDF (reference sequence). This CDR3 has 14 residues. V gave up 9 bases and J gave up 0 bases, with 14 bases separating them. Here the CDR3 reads CATFSGGTNYGYTF. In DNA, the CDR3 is TGTGCCACGTTCAGTGGGGGGACTAACTATGGCTACACCTTC.